This TCR beta chain was documented in a study of T cell responses to AZD1222 COVID-19 vaccine. Profiled with immunoSEQ multiplex PCR; TCRdb holds only in-frame clones, not every one. The sample holds 95,000 to 150,000 clones, roughly nine tenths seen once. J lost 7 bases, V lost 5 bases, and 7 bases had no gene match. Germline CDR1 is MNHEY and CDR2 is SVGEGT. The CDR3 sequence is 15 residues long. Here the sequenced sample was peripheral blood, taken on day 0 of AZD1222 vaccination. V usage is TRBV6-2 or TRBV6-3 and J usage is TRBJ1-6; TRBD1 aligns across 8 bases. This sequence originates from an adult in good health. CDR3 coding DNA: TGTGCCAGCAGTCGAAGGACAGGGACGAATTCACCCCTCCACTTT. It specifies CASSRRTGTNSPLHF.